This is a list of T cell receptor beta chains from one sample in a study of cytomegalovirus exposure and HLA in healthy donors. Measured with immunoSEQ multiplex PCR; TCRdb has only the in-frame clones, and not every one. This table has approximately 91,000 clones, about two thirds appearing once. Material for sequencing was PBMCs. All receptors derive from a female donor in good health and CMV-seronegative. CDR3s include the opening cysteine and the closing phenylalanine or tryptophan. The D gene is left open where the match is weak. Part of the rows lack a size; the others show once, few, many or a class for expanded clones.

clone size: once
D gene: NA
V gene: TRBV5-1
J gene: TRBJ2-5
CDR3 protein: CASSSGTPAETQYF
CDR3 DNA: TGCGCCAGCAGCTCCGGGACACCCGCCGAGACCCAGTACTTC

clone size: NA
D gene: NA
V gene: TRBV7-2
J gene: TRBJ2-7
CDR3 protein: CASSLGRGVGYEQYF
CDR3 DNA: TGTGCCAGCAGCTTAGGCAGGGGAGTTGGGTACGAGCAGTACTTC

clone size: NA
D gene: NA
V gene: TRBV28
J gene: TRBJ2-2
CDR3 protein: CASSSSGLYTGELFF
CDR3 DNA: TGTGCCAGCAGTTCATCGGGACTTTACACCGGGGAGCTGTTTTTT

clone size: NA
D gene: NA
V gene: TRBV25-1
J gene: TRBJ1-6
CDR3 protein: CASSDLRNSPLHF
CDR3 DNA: TGTGCCAGCAGTGACCTGAGGAATTCACCCCTCCACTTT

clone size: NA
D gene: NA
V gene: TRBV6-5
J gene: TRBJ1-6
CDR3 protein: CASSPSPVVPLHF
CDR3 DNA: TGTGCCAGCAGCCCTTCCCCGGTAGTACCCCTCCACTTT

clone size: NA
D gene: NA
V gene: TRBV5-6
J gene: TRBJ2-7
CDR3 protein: CASSLVNYEQYF
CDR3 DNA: TGTGCCAGCAGCTTGGTCAACTACGAGCAGTACTTC

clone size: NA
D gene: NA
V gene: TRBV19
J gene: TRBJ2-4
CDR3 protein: CASAPTGPSGDIQYF
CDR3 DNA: TGTGCCAGTGCGCCGACAGGCCCGAGTGGGGACATTCAGTACTTC

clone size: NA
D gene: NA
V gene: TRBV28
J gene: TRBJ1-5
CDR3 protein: CASRSTGFQPQHF
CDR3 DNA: TGTGCCAGCAGGTCAACAGGGTTCCAGCCCCAGCATTTT

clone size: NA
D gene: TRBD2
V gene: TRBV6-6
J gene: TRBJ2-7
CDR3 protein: CASSYPRTSGDYEQYF
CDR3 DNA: TGTGCCAGCAGTTACCCCCGGACTAGCGGAGACTACGAGCAGTACTTC

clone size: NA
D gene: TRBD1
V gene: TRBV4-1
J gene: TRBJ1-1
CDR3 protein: CASSHPGGGNTEAFF
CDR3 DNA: TGCGCCAGCAGCCACCCAGGGGGTGGGAACACTGAAGCTTTCTTT

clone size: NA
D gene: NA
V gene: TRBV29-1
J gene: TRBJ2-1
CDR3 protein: CSVDMGRPHNEQFF
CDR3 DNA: TGCAGCGTTGATATGGGGAGACCTCACAATGAGCAGTTCTTC

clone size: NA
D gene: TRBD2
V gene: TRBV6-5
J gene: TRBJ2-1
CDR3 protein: CASSSRLAGMYNEQFF
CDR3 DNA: TGTGCCAGCAGTTCCCGACTAGCGGGGATGTACAATGAGCAGTTCTTC

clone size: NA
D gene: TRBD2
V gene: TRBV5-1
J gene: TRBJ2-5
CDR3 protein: CASTQAILAGAGETQYF
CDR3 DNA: TGCGCCAGCACCCAGGCAATACTAGCGGGAGCCGGCGAGACCCAGTACTTC

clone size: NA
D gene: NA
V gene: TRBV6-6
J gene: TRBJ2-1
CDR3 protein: CASSSRGLTYNEQFF
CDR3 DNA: TGTGCCAGCAGTAGTAGAGGGTTAACCTACAATGAGCAGTTCTTC

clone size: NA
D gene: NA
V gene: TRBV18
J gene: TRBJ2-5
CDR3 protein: CASSVAGFRQETQYF
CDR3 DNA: TGTGCCAGCTCAGTCGCGGGATTTCGTCAAGAGACCCAGTACTTC

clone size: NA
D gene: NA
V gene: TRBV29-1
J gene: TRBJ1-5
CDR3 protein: CSVEGTAGGPQHF
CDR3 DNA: TGCAGCGTTGAGGGGACGGCGGGGGGCCCCCAGCATTTT

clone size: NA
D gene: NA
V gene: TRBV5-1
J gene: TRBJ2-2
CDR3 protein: CASSSRAGSTGELFF
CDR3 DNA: TGCGCCAGCAGCTCGAGGGCCGGGAGCACCGGGGAGCTGTTTTTT